This passage covers 18 T cell receptor beta chains from one sample sequenced in a study of control samples from healthy donors and cancer patients (dated by TCRdb to about 2020). The method was the immunoSEQ multiplex PCR assay. TCRdb took this table from immuneACCESS and kept in-frame rearrangements with V and J called. Such tables lack part of the clones; where checked against another copy, unresolved V genes explain under half of the gap, and the rest is unexplained. In all, the sample holds about 150,000 clones, and around 95% of those were seen once. The top ten clonotypes cover 4.5% to 6% of the sample. Input material: blood. The receptor source for this set is a man between 35 and 55 years old in good health.

The V gene is TRBV19, the J gene TRBJ1-5; D is unclear. This CDR3 is 13 amino acids long. V lost 4 bases to trimming and J lost 4 bases, with 8 bases between them. CDR1 LNHDA and CDR2 SQIVND come from the germline V gene (reference sequence). CDR3 region: CASSRGDNQPQHF. In DNA, the CDR3 is TGTGCCAGTAGTAGGGGAGATAATCAGCCCCAGCATTTT.

The chain couples TRBV27 to TRBJ1-2, with D uncertain. V was trimmed by 5 bases and J by 0 bases, leaving 19 bases between them. The germline CDR1 and CDR2 sequences are MNHEY and SMNVEV (reference sequence). CDR3 length: 17 amino acids. CDR3 sequence reads: CASSPQIGSRTNYGYTF. The CDR3 bases are TGTGCCAGCAGTCCACAGATCGGGAGCCGCACTAACTATGGCTACACCTTC.

The chain joins TRBV10-3 to TRBJ2-3, with 8 bases fitting TRBD2. Trimming cost V 3 bases and J 4 bases; bases outside gene matches: 12. In germline, CDR1 is ENHRY, CDR2 SYGVKD. CDR3 length: 17 residues. DNA for the CDR3: TGTGCCATCAGTGATATAGCGGGGAGCCTCGCCCCAGATACGCAGTATTTT. Translated, it gives CAISDIAGSLAPDTQYF.

This chain joins TRBV4-1 and TRBJ2-5; 11 bases are a match to TRBD2. The CDR3 is 15 amino acids. After removal of 2 bases from V and 5 bases from J, the junction contained 4 bases not matched to a gene. Germline CDR1 and CDR2: MGHRA and YSYEKL. The CDR3 reads CASSQPSGGFETQYF. In DNA form, the CDR3 reads TGCGCCAGCAGCCAACCTAGCGGGGGGTTTGAGACCCAGTACTTC.

The J gene is TRBJ2-5, the V gene TRBV5-6, with D perhaps being TRBD1 or TRBD2 (6 bases each). Germline V lookup: CDR1 SGHDT, CDR2 YYEEEE. V gave up 7 bases and J gave up 10 bases, with 23 bases separating them. The CDR3 has 14 amino acids. The CDR3 spells CASEGGLRVGDQYF. In nucleotides, the CDR3 is TGTGCCAGCGAGGGGGGACTTCGGGTTGGTGACCAGTACTTC.

The chain uses TRBV5-1 and TRBJ2-3; 9 bases align to TRBD2. The CDR3 is 17 residues long. J lost 2 bases, V lost 0 bases, and 7 bases had no gene match. Per the germline V gene, CDR1 is SGHRS and CDR2 is YFSETQ. The CDR3: CASSLDISGGLTDTQYF. In DNA form, the CDR3 reads TGCGCCAGCAGCTTGGATATAAGCGGGGGGCTCACAGATACGCAGTATTTT.

CDR3 DNA sequence: TGTGCCTGGAGTACAGACAGGGACACTGAAGCTTTCTTT. Residues: CAWSTDRDTEAFF. This rearrangement joins TRBV30 to TRBJ1-1, with 7 bases fitting TRBD1. With 2 bases clipped from V and 3 bases from J, the junction kept 3 bases outside the gene matches. The CDR3 consists of 13 residues. CDR1 and CDR2 from the germline V gene are GTSNPN and SVGIG (reference sequence).

The chain recombines TRBV7-9 with TRBJ1-1; TRBD1 matches at 8 bases. The germline V gene has CDR1 SEHNR and CDR2 FQNEAQ (reference sequence). V trimming: 5 bases; J trimming: 7 bases; junction bases outside the gene matches: 3. This CDR3 is 12 amino acids long. In DNA form, the CDR3 reads TGTGCCAGCAGCCTAGGACAGGGTGAAGCTTTCTTT. It encodes CASSLGQGEAFF.

In its sample, this clone was seen once. The chain carries TRBV27 and TRBJ1-6; 10 nucleotides agree with TRBD1. The CDR3 runs 17 residues. The V gene's germline CDR1 is MNHEY and CDR2 SMNVEV (reference sequence). Trimming at V came to 1 base and at J to 18 bases, leaving 18 bases not matched to a gene. The CDR3 DNA reads TGTGCCAGCAGTTTATTTTTACCCCGGGACAGGGGCTTGGAGACCCACTTT. Amino acid sequence: CASSLFLPRDRGLETHF.

This chain uses TRBV12-3 or TRBV12-4 with TRBJ2-3; D not resolved. CDR3 length: 12 residues. Between the trimmed V and J ends, which lost 5 bases and 5 bases, there was a span of 8 bases. In nucleotides, the CDR3 is TGTGCCAGCAGTACGGTTGGAGATACGCAGTATTTT. This encodes CASSTVGDTQYF.

The chain uses TRBV5-6 and TRBJ2-3, with 7 bases that match TRBD2. The length of the CDR3 is 14 residues. Germline-derived CDR1 and CDR2 are SGHDT and YYEEEE. Trimming removed 1 base from V and 6 bases from J; junction bases left unmatched: 5. This CDR3 is CASSLTSETDTQYF. The CDR3 DNA reads as TGTGCCAGCAGCTTGACTAGCGAGACGGATACGCAGTATTTT.

This rearrangement joins TRBV29-1 to TRBJ2-1, with 9 nucleotides matching TRBD1. Per germline, CDR1 SQVTM and CDR2 ANQGSEA. This CDR3 region has 13 residues. V gave up 6 bases and J gave up 8 bases; unmatched junction bases: 8. The CDR3 spells CSVGQGEVHEQFF. Written as DNA, the CDR3 is TGCAGCGTGGGACAGGGCGAAGTCCATGAGCAGTTCTTC.

The chain links TRBV7-8 to TRBJ1-1; weak D call: TRBD1 (5 bases). The CDR3 contains 13 residues. Trimming stripped 3 bases from V and 1 base from J, with 6 bases between. The germline gives CDR1 SGHVS, CDR2 FQNEAQ. The CDR3 region is CASSFQGNTEAFF. CDR3 nucleotides: TGTGCCAGCAGCTTCCAGGGGAACACTGAAGCTTTCTTT. Full variable domain (missing parts from reference TRBV7-8 and TRBJ1-1): GAGVSQSPRYKVAKRGQDVALRCDPISGHVSLFWYQQALGQGPEFLTYFQNEAQLDKSGLPSDRFFAERPEGSVSTLKIQRTQQEDSAVYLCASSFQGNTEAFFGQGTRLTVV.

This sequence joins TRBV24-1 and TRBJ1-5; no firm D call. CDR1 is KGHDR and CDR2 is SFDVKD in the germline V gene. The CDR3 is 14 residues long. Trimming cost V 3 bases and J 6 bases, with 11 bases left between them. The CDR3 region is CATSDGRIPQPQHF. In nucleotides, the CDR3 is TGTGCCACCAGTGATGGACGTATCCCTCAGCCCCAGCATTTT.

This chain uses TRBV19 with TRBJ1-5, with a possible D match to TRBD1 (5 bases). Trimming shortened V by 4 bases and J by 0 bases, and 13 bases separated the two germline ends. This CDR3 is built from 16 residues. Germline lookup yields CDR1 LNHDA and CDR2 SQIVND (reference sequence). The CDR3 DNA reads TGTGCCAGTAGTAAGTCCGCAGGGCGTAGCAATCAGCCCCAGCATTTT. Protein sequence: CASSKSAGRSNQPQHF.

The chain carries TRBV27 and TRBJ1-2; no clear D gene. This CDR3 region has 14 residues. Deletions cut 8 bases from V and 2 bases from J, with 15 bases between. Germline assignment: CDR1 MNHEY and CDR2 SMNVEV (reference sequence). CDR3 loop: CASRRSELNYGYTF. DNA for the CDR3: TGTGCCAGCCGCCGTTCCGAGTTGAACTATGGCTACACCTTC.

The chain carries TRBV10-1 and TRBJ1-1; D not certain. This CDR3 has 16 amino acids. Germline V lookup: CDR1 WNHNN, CDR2 SYGVQD (reference sequence). V lost 6 bases to trimming and J lost 0 bases, with 17 bases between them. CDR3 protein: CASSEGPDVLNTEAFF. The CDR3 DNA sequence: TGCGCCAGCAGCGAAGGACCCGACGTATTGAACACTGAAGCTTTCTTT.

The gene calls are TRBV4-1 and TRBJ2-5; D possibly corresponds to TRBD1 (6 bases). Germline lookup yields CDR1 MGHRA and CDR2 YSYEKL. V was pared by 6 bases and J by 1 base, with 12 bases between. The CDR3 contains 14 residues. The CDR3 DNA reads as TGCGCCAGCAGTAAACAGGGATCCCAAGAGACCCAGTACTTC. This gives the protein CASSKQGSQETQYF.